One sample yielded the 22 T cell receptor beta chains listed below, sequenced in a study of control samples from healthy donors and cancer patients. TCRdb's copy holds only in-frame clones and misses some; the assay was immunoSEQ multiplex PCR. Of about 59,000 clones listed, around 90% are singletons. Source material: PBMCs. The receptors originated from a man aged 35 to 55 with colorectal cancer.

This clone was observed once. The rearrangement links TRBV30 to TRBJ1-1; 9 bases align to TRBD1. Germline-derived CDR1 and CDR2 are GTSNPN and SVGIG (reference sequence). V shed 3 bases, J shed 10 bases, and the junction held 9 bases outside the gene matches. The CDR3 has 13 residues. The CDR3 bases are TGTGCCTGGAGCCTCGGGACAGGGCCGTCAGCTTTCTTT. Translation gives CAWSLGTGPSAFF.

This clone was counted a single time. J is TRBJ1-6 and V is TRBV6-5; weak D call: TRBD1 (6 bases). This CDR3 has 14 amino acids. V lost 2 bases, J lost 7 bases, and 9 bases lay in between. Germline loops: CDR1 MNHEY, CDR2 SVGAGI. This chain's CDR3 is CASSYGQGNSPLHF. The CDR3, as DNA: TGTGCCAGCAGTTACGGGCAGGGGAATTCACCCCTCCACTTT.

The chain uses TRBV7-9 and TRBJ1-5; D is perhaps TRBD1 (6 bases). From germline, CDR1 is SEHNR and CDR2 FQNEAQ (reference sequence). Trimming removed 5 bases from V and 3 bases from J, with 11 bases in between. The length of the CDR3 is 14 residues. The CDR3 reads CASSAGQINQPQHF. The CDR3 DNA is TGTGCCAGCAGCGCAGGACAGATCAATCAGCCCCAGCATTTT.

The chain employs TRBV30 and TRBJ1-6; 7 bases line up with TRBD1. J gave up 10 bases and V 1 base, and 10 bases lay outside the gene matches. The germline V gene encodes CDR1 GTSNPN and CDR2 SVGIG (reference sequence). The CDR3 is 15 amino acids. CDR3 nucleotides: TGTGCCTGGAGTGAGGGGAGGCAGGGGGAGTCACCCCTCCACTTT. This gives the protein CAWSEGRQGESPLHF.

V usage is TRBV18 and J usage is TRBJ1-4; D not certain. This CDR3 comprises 15 residues. Germline CDR1 is KGHSH and CDR2 is LQKENI. Trimming left V 1 base short and J 7 bases short, with 13 bases between. The CDR3 DNA sequence: TGTGCCAGCTCACCACAGGGAGGGAGCACTGAAAAACTGTTTTTT. This translates into CASSPQGGSTEKLFF. Drawing the rest from reference TRBV18 and TRBJ1-4, the complete variable domain is NAGVMQNPRHLVRRRGQEARLRCSPMKGHSHVYWYRQLPEEGLKFMVYLQKENIIDESGMPKERFSAEFPKEGPSILRIQQVVRGDSAAYFCASSPQGGSTEKLFFGSGTQLSVL.

The chain combines TRBV11-2 with TRBJ2-7; D assignment may be TRBD1 or TRBD2 (5 bases each). V gave up 5 bases and J gave up 2 bases, with 10 bases separating them. CDR3 length: 13 residues. In germline, CDR1 is SGHAT, CDR2 FQNNGV. The CDR3 coding sequence is TGTGCCAGCAGCCTCGGGGCAGCCTACGAGCAGTACTTC. Translating it yields CASSLGAAYEQYF. The full variable domain, its missing parts supplied by reference TRBV11-2 and TRBJ2-7, is EAGVAQSPRYKIIEKRQSVAFWCNPISGHATLYWYQQILGQGPKLLIQFQNNGVVDDSQLPKDRFSAERLKGVDSTLKIQPAKLEDSAVYLCASSLGAAYEQYFGPGTRLTVT.

V and J are TRBV2 and TRBJ2-5, with a possible D match to TRBD2 (7 bases). CDR1 SNHLY and CDR2 FYNNEI come from the germline V gene. The CDR3 is made up of 14 amino acids. The ends were cut back, 8 bases at V and 4 bases at J, with 17 bases in the middle. The CDR3 here is CASCLGGAGETQYF. As DNA, the CDR3 is TGTGCCAGCTGCCTAGGGGGGGCCGGAGAGACCCAGTACTTC.

The chain uses TRBV11-1 and TRBJ2-2; 10 bases match TRBD1. The CDR3 runs to 15 residues. V was pared by 5 bases and J by 5 bases, with 5 bases of the junction left unmatched. Per the germline V gene, CDR1 is SGHAT and CDR2 is FQDESV (reference sequence). The chain's CDR3 is CASSQDRGGTGELFF. CDR3 coding DNA: TGTGCCAGCAGCCAGGACAGGGGGGGAACCGGGGAGCTGTTTTTT.

The gene calls are TRBV6-5 and TRBJ1-6, with D perhaps matching TRBD1 (6 bases). V dropped 4 bases and J dropped 7 bases, with 11 bases sitting between them. Germline V gene sequence: CDR1 MNHEY, CDR2 SVGAGI. This CDR3 contains 14 residues. CDR3 residues: CASSFRTENSPLHF. DNA of the CDR3: TGTGCCAGCAGTTTCCGGACAGAGAATTCACCCCTCCACTTT.

This chain joins TRBV5-6 and TRBJ1-5, with D possibly being TRBD1 (5 bases). The V gene lost 0 bases and the J gene lost 0 bases, with 7 bases spanning the gap. The germline V gene encodes CDR1 SGHDT and CDR2 YYEEEE. The CDR3 length is 15 residues. Here the CDR3 DNA reads TGTGCCAGCAGCTTGGGCCAGGGTAGCAATCAGCCCCAGCATTTT. As protein: CASSLGQGSNQPQHF.

This clone was found once. This chain connects TRBV5-1 to TRBJ2-3; 13 positions match TRBD2. CDR3 length equals 15 residues. With 4 bases clipped from V and 3 bases from J, the junction kept 2 bases outside the gene matches. In germline, CDR1 is SGHRS, CDR2 YFSETQ. The CDR3 coding sequence is TGCGCCAGCAGCAAACTAGCGGGGGGGACAGATACGCAGTATTTT. It encodes CASSKLAGGTDTQYF.

This clone was picked up a small number of times. The CDR3 bases are TGTGCCAGCAGCTTGGCTGCCAGGACAGATTCACCCCTCCACTTT. Protein: CASSLAARTDSPLHF. The rearrangement links TRBV5-4 to TRBJ1-6; the D gene is possibly TRBD1 (6 bases). Looked up from germline, CDR1 is SGHNT and CDR2 is YYREEE (reference sequence). The germline V and J ends were trimmed by 0 bases and 8 bases, with 12 bases remaining between them. The CDR3 covers 15 residues.

The rearrangement links TRBV6-5 to TRBJ1-4, with D maybe TRBD1 (5 bases). The CDR3 is 14 residues long. Germline values: CDR1 MNHEY, CDR2 SVGAGI. V was cut by 4 bases and J by 6 bases, with 12 bases left in between. The CDR3 spells CASSSGGLDEKLFF. CDR3 sequence (DNA): TGTGCCAGCAGTTCGGGGGGTTTGGATGAAAAACTGTTTTTT.

The V call is TRBV19, the J call TRBJ2-3; D possibly uses TRBD1 or TRBD2 (5 bases each). Per the germline V gene, CDR1 is LNHDA and CDR2 is SQIVND (reference sequence). V lost 3 bases to trimming and J lost 5 bases, with 12 bases between them. This CDR3 spans 14 amino acids. In nucleotides, the CDR3 is TGTGCCAGTAGTATGGCAGGGAGCCAAGATACGCAGTATTTT. Protein: CASSMAGSQDTQYF. The full variable domain, with the rest looked up from reference TRBV19 and TRBJ2-3, is DGGITQSPKYLFRKEGQNVTLSCEQNLNHDAMYWYRQDPGQGLRLIYYSQIVNDFQKGDIAEGYSVSREKKESFPLTVTSAQKNPTAFYLCASSMAGSQDTQYFGPGTRLTVL.

The CDR3 DNA is TGTGCCAGCAGGAACAGGGGGTTAGGGGCCAACGTCCTGACTTTC. This codes for CASRNRGLGANVLTF. The chain joins TRBV2 to TRBJ2-6; 8 bases fit TRBD1. Germline assignment: CDR1 SNHLY and CDR2 FYNNEI. The junction had 5 bases not matched to a gene; V was cut back by 6 bases and J by 4 bases. The CDR3 loop spans 15 amino acids.

The gene calls are TRBV29-1 and TRBJ2-7, with 8 bases fitting TRBD1. Germline V gene data show CDR1 as SQVTM and CDR2 as ANQGSEA. V trimming: 4 bases; J trimming: 3 bases; junction bases outside the gene matches: 8. The CDR3 has 14 residues. The CDR3 is CSVANRTGNYEQYF. Here the CDR3 DNA reads TGCAGCGTTGCAAATAGGACAGGGAACTACGAGCAGTACTTC.

CDR3: CASNRPLATNEKLFF. As DNA, the CDR3 is TGTGCCAGCAACAGGCCCCTTGCAACTAATGAAAAACTGTTTTTT. J is TRBJ1-4 and V is TRBV2; the D gene is possibly TRBD1 (5 bases). This CDR3 spans 15 amino acids. V lost 7 bases to trimming and J lost 0 bases, with 12 bases between them. Germline values: CDR1 SNHLY, CDR2 FYNNEI.

A few counts support this clone. The chain carries TRBV19 and TRBJ2-5; tentative D call: TRBD2 (5 bases). V was pared by 7 bases and J by 5 bases, with 17 bases between. CDR1 is LNHDA and CDR2 is SQIVND in the germline V gene (reference sequence). There are 14 residues in the CDR3. CDR3 amino acids: CASTPRWGAETQYF. CDR3 sequence (DNA): TGTGCCAGTACCCCCCGTTGGGGAGCGGAGACCCAGTACTTC.

V is TRBV20-1 and J is TRBJ1-1; D unresolved. This CDR3 contains 12 residues. V shed 3 bases and J shed 3 bases, with 8 bases lying between them. Germline-derived CDR1 and CDR2 are DFQATT and SNEGSKA (reference sequence). The DNA for the CDR3 is TGCAGTGCTAGTAGTCGGCACACTGAAGCTTTCTTT. The encoded protein is CSASSRHTEAFF.

This sequence joins TRBV4-3 and TRBJ2-5; perhaps TRBD2 as D (6 bases). Trimming cost V 0 bases and J 6 bases, with 8 bases left between them. Germline V gives CDR1 LGHNA, CDR2 YSLEER. The CDR3 has 13 residues. As DNA, the CDR3 is TGCGCCAGCAGCCAAGATGGGGGGAAGACCCAGTACTTC. It specifies CASSQDGGKTQYF.

The gene calls are TRBV2 and TRBJ2-5; a possible D gene is TRBD2 (5 bases). Germline V gene sequence: CDR1 SNHLY, CDR2 FYNNEI. The V gene lost 7 bases and the J gene lost 2 bases, with 11 bases spanning the gap. This CDR3 has 13 residues. The CDR3 here is CASNRGAQETQYF. CDR3 in DNA: TGTGCCAGCAACCGGGGAGCGCAAGAGACCCAGTACTTC.

The chain combines TRBV14 with TRBJ2-2; TRBD1 or TRBD2 may be the D gene (5 bases each). Germline V gene data show CDR1 as SGHDN and CDR2 as FVKESK. The CDR3 has 15 amino acids. V was clipped by 9 bases and J by 2 bases, with 16 bases between them. The CDR3 nucleotides are TGTGCCAGTAGTCGTACCGGGGCTAACACCGGGGAGCTGTTTTTT. Translating gives CASSRTGANTGELFF.